This T cell receptor beta chain was sequenced during a study of blood T cell repertoires in COVID-19. Study at large: Samples of COVID-19 (acute and convalescent) were obtained from the United States, Italy and Spain. PBMCs, B-cell-depleted T cells, or T cells provided the cDNA or gDNA that made up the material.

CDR3 length: 16 amino acids. Germline V gene lookup returns CDR1 MDHEN and CDR2 SYDVKM. Trimming took 5 bases from V and 7 from J; bases not matched to a gene: 12. Method: immunoSEQ multiplex PCR; TCRdb's copy keeps in-frame clones and lacks some. The sample comprises roughly 230,000 clones, 75% to 85% of which are singletons, and roughly 7% rests with the top ten. The chain recombines TRBV28 with TRBJ1-4; 8 bases are a match to TRBD1. Sequenced input: peripheral blood. This receptor was obtained from a woman aged 45-65 years with acute or convalescent COVID-19. The chain's CDR3 is CASSTHYRGESEKLFF. The DNA for the CDR3 is TGTGCCAGCAGTACACATTACAGGGGGGAAAGTGAAAAACTGTTTTTT.